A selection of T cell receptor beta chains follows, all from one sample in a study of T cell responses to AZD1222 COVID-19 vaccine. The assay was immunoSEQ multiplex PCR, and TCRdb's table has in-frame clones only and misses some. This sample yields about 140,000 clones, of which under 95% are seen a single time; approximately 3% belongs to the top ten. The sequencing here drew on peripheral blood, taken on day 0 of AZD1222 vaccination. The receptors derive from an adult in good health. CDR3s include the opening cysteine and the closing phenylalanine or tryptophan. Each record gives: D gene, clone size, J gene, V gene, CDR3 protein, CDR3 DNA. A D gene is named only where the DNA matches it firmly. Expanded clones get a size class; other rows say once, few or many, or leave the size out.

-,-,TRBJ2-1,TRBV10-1,CASSESIFRLANNEQFF,TGCGCCAGCAGTGAGTCGATCTTTAGGCTCGCGAACAATGAGCAGTTCTTC
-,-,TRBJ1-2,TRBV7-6,CASSLVGFGGNGYTF,TGTGCCAGCAGCTTAGTAGGGTTTGGGGGCAATGGCTACACCTTC
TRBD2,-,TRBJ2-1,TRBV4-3,CASSQGALGLGRTNEQFF,TGCGCCAGCAGCCAAGGGGCGCTAGGACTAGGGCGAACCAATGAGCAGTTCTTC
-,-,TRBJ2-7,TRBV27,CASSFSRGTYEQYF,TGTGCCAGCAGTTTTAGCAGGGGAACCTACGAGCAGTACTTC
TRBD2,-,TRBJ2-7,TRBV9,CASSVGFRTSGFEGYEQYF,TGTGCCAGCAGCGTAGGGTTCAGAACTAGCGGGTTCGAGGGCTACGAGCAGTACTTC
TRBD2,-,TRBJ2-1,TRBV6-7,CASSYLAGAVNEQFF,TGTGCCAGCAGTTACCTTGCGGGAGCGGTCAATGAGCAGTTCTTC
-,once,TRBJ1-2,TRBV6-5,CASSPRRGKGYTF,TGTGCCAGCAGTCCCCGACGGGGAAAAGGCTACACCTTC
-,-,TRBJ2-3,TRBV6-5,CASSRGGGLDTQYF,TGTGCCAGCAGTAGAGGGGGGGGCTTAGATACGCAGTATTTT
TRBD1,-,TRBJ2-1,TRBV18,CASSPDRPSGGFQFF,TGTGCCAGCTCGCCCGACAGGCCCTCAGGGGGATTCCAGTTCTTC
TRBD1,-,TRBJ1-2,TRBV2,CAASRDRTTPLRGYTF,TGTGCCGCCAGCCGGGACAGAACCACTCCACTCCGTGGCTACACCTTC
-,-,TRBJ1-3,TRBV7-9,CASSPSGGGRNTIYF,TGTGCCAGCAGCCCCTCTGGGGGGGGCCGAAACACCATATATTTT
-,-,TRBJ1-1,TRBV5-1,CASSLFIQGGPTEAFF,TGCGCCAGCAGCTTATTTATACAGGGAGGCCCCACTGAAGCTTTCTTT
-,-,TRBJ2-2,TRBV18,CASSPQTRAYYNTGELFF,TGTGCCAGCTCACCCCAGACCCGGGCCTACTATAACACCGGGGAGCTGTTTTTT
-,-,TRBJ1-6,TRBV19,CASTISPGPNYNSPLHF,TGTGCCAGTACCATCAGCCCGGGACCAAACTATAATTCACCCCTCCACTTT
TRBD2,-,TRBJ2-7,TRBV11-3,CASSFGTRAEQYF,TGTGCCAGCAGCTTCGGGACTAGGGCCGAGCAGTACTTC
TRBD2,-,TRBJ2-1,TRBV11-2,CASSPGRGPYNEQFF,TGTGCCAGCAGCCCGGGGAGGGGCCCTTACAATGAGCAGTTCTTC
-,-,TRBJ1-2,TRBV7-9,CASSFDYGYTF,TGTGCCAGCAGCTTTGATTATGGCTACACCTTC
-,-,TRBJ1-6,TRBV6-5,CASVGTGLGSPLHF,TGTGCCAGCGTAGGGACGGGCCTTGGATCACCCCTCCACTTT
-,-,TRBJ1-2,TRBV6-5,CASSPMGSYTF,TGTGCCAGCAGTCCCATGGGTAGCTACACCTTC
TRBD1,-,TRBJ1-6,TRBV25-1,CASSEGDRGLDSPLHF,TGTGCCAGCAGTGAGGGGGACAGGGGGCTAGATTCACCCCTCCACTTT
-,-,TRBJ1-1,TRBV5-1,CASSLTGGREAFF,TGCGCCAGCAGCTTGACTGGGGGCAGGGAGGCTTTCTTT
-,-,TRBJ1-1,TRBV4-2,CASRPSPAGANTEAFF,TGTGCCAGCAGACCCTCGCCGGCGGGAGCCAACACTGAAGCTTTCTTT
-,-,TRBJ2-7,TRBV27,CASSLSSSDPRGEQYF,TGTGCCAGCAGTTTATCTTCATCGGACCCTCGGGGGGAGCAGTACTTC
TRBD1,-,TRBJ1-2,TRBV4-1,CASSLGTAPFNGYTF,TGCGCCAGCAGCCTTGGGACAGCCCCCTTTAATGGCTACACCTTC
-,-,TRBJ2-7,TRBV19,CASSIEGGAYEQYF,TGTGCCAGTAGTATAGAAGGAGGCGCCTACGAGCAGTACTTC
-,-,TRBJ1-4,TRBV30,CATVTGTLATNEKLFF,TGTGCCACCGTTACCGGGACCCTCGCAACTAATGAAAAACTGTTTTTT
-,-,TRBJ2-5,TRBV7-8,CASVPRGWETQYF,TGTGCCAGCGTCCCGCGAGGCTGGGAGACCCAGTACTTC
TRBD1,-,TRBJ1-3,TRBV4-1,CASSQDGTVANTIYF,TGCGCCAGCAGCCAAGATGGGACAGTGGCAAACACCATATATTTT
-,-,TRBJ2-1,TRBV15,CATSPGTNYNEQFF,TGTGCCACCAGTCCCGGGACAAACTACAATGAGCAGTTCTTC
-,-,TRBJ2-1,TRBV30,CACGQSYNEQFF,TGTGCCTGCGGACAGTCCTACAATGAGCAGTTCTTC
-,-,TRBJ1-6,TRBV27,CASSSEGSPLHF,TGTGCCAGCAGTTCGGAGGGTTCACCCCTCCACTTT
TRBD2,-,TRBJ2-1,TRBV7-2,CASSTFGGGLAGGYPFF,TGTGCCAGCAGCACGTTCGGAGGGGGACTAGCGGGAGGGTACCCGTTCTTC
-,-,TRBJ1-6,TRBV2,CASRVTTVNSPLHF,TGTGCCAGCAGGGTTACGACGGTGAATTCACCCCTCCACTTT
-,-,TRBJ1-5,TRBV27,CASSWGVGNQPQHF,TGTGCCAGCAGTTGGGGAGTTGGCAATCAGCCCCAGCATTTT
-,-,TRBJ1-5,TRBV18,CASSPGYSNQPQHF,TGTGCCAGCTCACCAGGGTACAGCAATCAGCCCCAGCATTTT
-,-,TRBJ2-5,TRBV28,CASSSTTGYQETQYF,TGTGCCAGCAGTTCTACTACAGGTTACCAAGAGACCCAGTACTTC
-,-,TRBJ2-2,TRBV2,CASTVEVNTGELFF,TGTGCCAGCACTGTCGAGGTTAACACCGGGGAGCTGTTTTTT
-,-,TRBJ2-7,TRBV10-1,CASSDFGLGGSYEQYF,TGCGCCAGCAGTGACTTTGGCTTGGGCGGGTCCTACGAGCAGTACTTC
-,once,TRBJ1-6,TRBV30,CAWRNNSPLHF,TGTGCCTGGAGGAATAATTCACCCCTCCACTTT
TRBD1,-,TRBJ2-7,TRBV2,CASSRQGADEQYF,TGTGCCAGCAGCCGACAGGGGGCGGACGAGCAGTACTTC
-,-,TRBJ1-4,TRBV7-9,CASSLGTQGEKLFF,TGTGCCAGCAGCTTAGGGACACAGGGTGAAAAACTGTTTTTT
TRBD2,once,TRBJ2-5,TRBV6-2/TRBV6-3,CASSSGLAGGPLETQYF,TGTGCCAGCAGTTCCGGACTAGCGGGGGGGCCTCTAGAGACCCAGTACTTC
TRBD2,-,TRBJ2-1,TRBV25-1,CASSPRGGLYNEQFF,TGTGCCAGCAGTCCCCGGGGGGGCCTCTACAATGAGCAGTTCTTC
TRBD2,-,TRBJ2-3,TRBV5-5,CASSLRTSGGSTDTQYF,TGTGCCAGCAGCCTACGGACTAGCGGGGGGAGCACAGATACGCAGTATTTT
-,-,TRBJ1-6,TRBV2,CASSVTREAPLHF,TGTGCCAGCAGTGTTACAAGAGAGGCACCCCTCCACTTT
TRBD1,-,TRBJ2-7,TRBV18,CASSPPGTGVSYEQYF,TGTGCCAGCTCACCACCCGGGACAGGGGTTTCCTACGAGCAGTACTTC
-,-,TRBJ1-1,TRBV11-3,CASSLLPWTAMNTEAFF,TGTGCCAGCAGCTTATTGCCCTGGACAGCAATGAACACTGAAGCTTTCTTT
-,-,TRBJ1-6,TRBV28,CASSLGGRLNSPLHF,TGTGCCAGCAGTTTGGGGGGGAGACTCAATTCACCCCTCCACTTT
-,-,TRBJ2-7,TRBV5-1,CASSLGGTYEQYF,TGCGCCAGCAGCTTGGGGGGGACCTACGAGCAGTACTTC
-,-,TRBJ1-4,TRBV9,CASSVRGGGPNEKLFF,TGTGCCAGCAGCGTCAGAGGGGGTGGACCTAATGAAAAACTGTTTTTT
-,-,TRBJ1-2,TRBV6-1,CASSEGWGSGYTF,TGTGCCAGCAGTGAGGGGTGGGGGTCCGGCTACACCTTC
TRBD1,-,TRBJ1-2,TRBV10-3,CAKTGEFYGYTF,TGTGCCAAAACAGGGGAATTTTACGGCTACACCTTC